The source of this T cell receptor (beta chain) is a study of Ad26.COV2.S vaccination and SARS-CoV-2 variants. Regarding treatment: about 20 received Ad26.COV2.S at low or high dose, single or two shots; about 5 received placebo; per-sample allocation not given. At day 63 after the first vaccine or placebo injection, samples were drawn. About this clone: The antigen is not known.

Study conclusions and caveats: Substantial breadth was reportedly displayed by spike-specific CD8+ and CD4+ T cell responses after vaccination.

V was shortened by 0 bases and J by 2 bases, with 5 bases between the two germline ends. The CDR3 spans 13 residues. The germline CDR1 and CDR2 sequences are LNHNV and YYDKDF (reference sequence). The data were produced by immunoSEQ multiplex PCR, yet TCRdb's version contains in-frame clones alone and is incomplete. The table has around 340,000 clones, about 89% seen once. The receptor's source is a person aged 18-65 years who received the Ad26.COV2.S COVID-19 vaccine or a placebo. The material was peripheral blood, obtained in a trial of Ad26.COV2.S vaccine versus placebo. The chain couples TRBV15 to TRBJ2-7; D gene ambiguous. CDR3 region: CATSRDRTYEQYF. DNA for the CDR3: TGTGCCACCAGCAGAGATCGGACCTACGAGCAGTACTTC.